Sequencing of this T cell receptor (beta chain) was carried out in a study of blood T cell repertoires in COVID-19. About the study: The United States, Italy and Spain provided the acute and convalescent COVID-19 samples. In each case, the material was cDNA or gDNA derived from T cells, B-cell-depleted T cells, or PBMCs.

As handled by the study authors: Nucleated cell number was recorded as an estimate derived from reference gene primer amplification. The assay was immunoSEQ multiplex PCR, and TCRdb's table has in-frame clones only and misses some. V and J calls plus clone size are reproduced from that table; the DNA served to infer D and trimming. The sample yields roughly 100,000 clones, roughly 89% seen once. The germline V gene has CDR1 MNHEY and CDR2 SMNVEV (reference sequence). This CDR3 contains 16 residues. Germline trimming cut 4 bases from V and 4 bases from J; bases unmatched to any gene: 10. The sequencing sample was made of peripheral blood. This TCR was recovered from a woman of 80 years or more with active COVID-19. The V and J genes are TRBV27 and TRBJ2-5; TRBD2 matches 9 bases. The CDR3 region has the DNA TGTGCCAGCAGTTCAACCTTAGGACTAGCGAGAGAGACCCAGTACTTC. Translated: CASSSTLGLARETQYF.